This T cell receptor (beta chain) was found in a study of technical replicates of blood from a few donors. Data came from immunoSEQ multiplex PCR; TCRdb stores just in-frame clones and leaves some out. The sample yields under 95,000 clones, about 92% seen once. The junction had 12 bases not matched to a gene; V was cut back by 2 bases and J by 1 base. The CDR3 sequence is 18 residues long. Germline assignment: CDR1 MNHEY and CDR2 SMNVEV (reference sequence). Sample: T cells isolated from PBMCs. V usage is TRBV27 and J usage is TRBJ2-3; 7 bases line up with TRBD1. The clonotype was recovered from a human donor in good health. Here the CDR3 DNA reads TGTGCCAGCAGTTTAAGCCCCCTCGCAGGGGGTGGCACAGATACGCAGTATTTT. It yields the protein CASSLSPLAGGGTDTQYF.